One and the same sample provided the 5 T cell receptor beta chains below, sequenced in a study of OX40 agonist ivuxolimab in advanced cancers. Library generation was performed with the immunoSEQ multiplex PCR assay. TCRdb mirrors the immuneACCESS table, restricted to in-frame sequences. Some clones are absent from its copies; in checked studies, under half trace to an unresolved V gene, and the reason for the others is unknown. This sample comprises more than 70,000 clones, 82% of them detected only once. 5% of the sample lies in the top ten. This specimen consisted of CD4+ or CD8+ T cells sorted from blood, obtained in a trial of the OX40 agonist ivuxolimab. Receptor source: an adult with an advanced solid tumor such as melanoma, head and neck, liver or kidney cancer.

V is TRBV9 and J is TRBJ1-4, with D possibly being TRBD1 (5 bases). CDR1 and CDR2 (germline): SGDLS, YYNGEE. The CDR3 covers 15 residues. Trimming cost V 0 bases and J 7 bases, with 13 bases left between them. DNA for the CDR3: TGTGCCAGCAGCGTAGCTGGGGGTTTTGGTGAAAAACTGTTTTTT. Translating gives CASSVAGGFGEKLFF.

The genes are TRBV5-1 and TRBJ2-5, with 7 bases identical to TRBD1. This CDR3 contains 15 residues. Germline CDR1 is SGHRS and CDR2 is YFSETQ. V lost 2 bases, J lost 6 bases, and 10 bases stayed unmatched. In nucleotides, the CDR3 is TGCGCCAGCAGCTTATACGACAGGGACGAGAAGACCCAGTACTTC. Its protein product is CASSLYDRDEKTQYF.

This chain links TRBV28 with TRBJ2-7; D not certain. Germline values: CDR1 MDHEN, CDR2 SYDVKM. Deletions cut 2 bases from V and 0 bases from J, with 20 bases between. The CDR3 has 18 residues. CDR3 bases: TGTGCCAGCAGTTTAGAAACTGGGATTGGAGTTTACTCCTACGAGCAGTACTTC. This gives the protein CASSLETGIGVYSYEQYF. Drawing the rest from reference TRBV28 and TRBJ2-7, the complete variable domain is DVKVTQSSRYLVKRTGEKVFLECVQDMDHENMFWYRQDPGLGLRLIYFSYDVKMKEKGDIPEGYSVSREKKERFSLILESASTNQTSMYLCASSLETGIGVYSYEQYFGPGTRLTVT.

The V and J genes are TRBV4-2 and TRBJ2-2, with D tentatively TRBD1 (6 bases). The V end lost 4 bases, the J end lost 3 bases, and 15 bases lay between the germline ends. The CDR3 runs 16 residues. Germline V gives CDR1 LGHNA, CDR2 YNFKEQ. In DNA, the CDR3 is TGTGCCAGCAGCCCGACCGGGACAACCTACACCGGGGAGCTGTTTTTT. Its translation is CASSPTGTTYTGELFF.

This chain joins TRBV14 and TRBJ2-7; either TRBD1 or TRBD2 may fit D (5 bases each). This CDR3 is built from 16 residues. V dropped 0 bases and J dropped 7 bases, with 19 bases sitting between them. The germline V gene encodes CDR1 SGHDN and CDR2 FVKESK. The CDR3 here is CASSQEIRPGKGEQYF. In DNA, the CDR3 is TGTGCCAGCAGCCAAGAGATTCGTCCGGGGAAGGGGGAGCAGTACTTC.